This T cell receptor beta chain was documented in a study of CD8 T cells in ankylosing spondylitis. Study-level points and caveats: About 8 highly homologous variants made up a TCR beta motif, and this motif appeared characteristic of ankylosing spondylitis blood. Disease-linked clones proved CD8+ and comparatively uncommon in peripheral blood. According to the report, clones linked to the disease were significantly enriched in matched synovial fluid samples taken from ankylosing spondylitis patients.

Germline CDR1 reads LGHNA; CDR2 reads YNFKEQ. This CDR3 comprises 14 residues. The V end lost 3 bases, the J end lost 2 bases, and 10 bases lay between the germline ends. Only a few counts were recorded for this clonotype. No antigen is known for it. TCRdb passed the 5' RACE reads through MiXCR, listing each CDR3 protein once. This table holds 330,000 or so distinct CDR3 sequences, approximately 8.2% found once. The clonotype was recovered from a male donor with ankylosing spondylitis. Sequencing was carried out using blood, either unsorted or a sorted T cell fraction (not recorded which). V usage is TRBV4-2 and J usage is TRBJ1-2, with D hard to call. CDR3 amino acids: CASSHKTGNYGYTF. CDR3 DNA sequence: TGTGCCAGCAGCCACAAGACCGGGAACTATGGCTACACCTTC.